This T cell receptor beta chain came from a study of T cell clonotyping in hematopoietic cell transplantation. TCRdb's copy holds only in-frame clones and misses some; the assay was immunoSEQ multiplex PCR. The sample lists about 4,200 clones; roughly 72% were seen once. Broader study findings: Pathologically expanded recipient clonotypes increased progressively from day 30 to day 180 as diversity fell. Higher Inverse Simpson Index values in graft donor and pretransplant recipient predicted broader posttransplant TCR diversity.

Recipients were bled about 28 days pretransplant and at posttransplant days 30, 100, 180. This CDR3 has 18 amino acids. Trimming removed 7 bases from V and 4 bases from J, with 28 bases in between. From germline, CDR1 is LNHDA and CDR2 SQIVND (reference sequence). This clone was seen once. Its antigen is as yet unknown. The clonotype was recovered from a male patient between 45 and 59 years old who had an allogeneic stem cell transplant from an unrelated donor, so the T cells may come from the graft donor. Some clones in this sample may be carry-over from other donors' samples. This chain joins TRBV19 and TRBJ1-2; possible D gene TRBD1, 6 bases. The sequencing here drew on peripheral blood mononuclear cells, taken 100 days after allogeneic stem cell transplant. Here the CDR3 reads CASNFIVGQRGFGYGYTF. CDR3 coding DNA: TGTGCCAGTAATTTTATTGTCGGACAGAGAGGCTTTGGCTATGGCTACACCTTC.